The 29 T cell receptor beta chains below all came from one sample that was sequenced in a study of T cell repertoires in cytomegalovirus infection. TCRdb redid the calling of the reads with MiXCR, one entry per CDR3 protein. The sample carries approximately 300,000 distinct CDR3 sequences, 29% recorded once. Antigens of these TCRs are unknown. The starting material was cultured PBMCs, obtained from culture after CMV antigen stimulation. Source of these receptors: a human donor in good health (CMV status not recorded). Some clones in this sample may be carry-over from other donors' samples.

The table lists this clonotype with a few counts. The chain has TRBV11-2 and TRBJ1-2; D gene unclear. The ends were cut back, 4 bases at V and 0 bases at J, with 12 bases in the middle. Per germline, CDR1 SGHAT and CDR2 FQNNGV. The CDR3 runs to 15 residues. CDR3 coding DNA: TGTGCCAGCAGCTCCCTTATTAGAACTAACTATGGCTACACCTTC. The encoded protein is CASSSLIRTNYGYTF.

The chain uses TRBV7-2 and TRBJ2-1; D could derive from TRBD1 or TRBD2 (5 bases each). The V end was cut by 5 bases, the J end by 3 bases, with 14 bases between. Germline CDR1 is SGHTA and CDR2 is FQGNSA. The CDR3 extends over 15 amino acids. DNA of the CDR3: TGTGCCAGCAGCCCGCGAGGGGTTGTCTACAATGAGCAGTTCTTC. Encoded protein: CASSPRGVVYNEQFF.

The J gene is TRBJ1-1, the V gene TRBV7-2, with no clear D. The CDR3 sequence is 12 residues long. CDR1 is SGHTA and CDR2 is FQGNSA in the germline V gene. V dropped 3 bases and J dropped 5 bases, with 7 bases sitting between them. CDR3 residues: CASSLYGTEAFF. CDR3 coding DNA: TGTGCCAGCAGCTTGTACGGGACTGAAGCTTTCTTT.

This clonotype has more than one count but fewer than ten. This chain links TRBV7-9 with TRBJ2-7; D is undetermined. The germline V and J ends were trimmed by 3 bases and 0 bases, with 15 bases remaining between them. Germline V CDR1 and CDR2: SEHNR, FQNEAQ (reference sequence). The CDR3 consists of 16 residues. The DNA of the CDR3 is TGTGCCAGCAGCTTTGAGGCAGGAAGGAGCTCCTACGAGCAGTACTTC. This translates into CASSFEAGRSSYEQYF.

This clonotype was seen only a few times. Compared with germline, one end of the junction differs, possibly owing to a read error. The CDR3 here is CTIGQGASQPQHF. Written as DNA, the CDR3 is TGTACCATCGGACAGGGGGCAAGTCAGCCCCAGCATTTT. The rearrangement joins TRBV10-3 to TRBJ1-5, with 11 bases fitting TRBD1. The CDR3 has 13 residues. Germline CDR1 and CDR2: ENHRY and SYGVKD.

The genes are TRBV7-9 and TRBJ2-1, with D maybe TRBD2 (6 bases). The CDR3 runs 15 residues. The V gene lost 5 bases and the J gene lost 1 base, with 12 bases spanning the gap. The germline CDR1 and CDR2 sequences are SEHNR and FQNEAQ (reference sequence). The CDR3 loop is CASSPAGLSYNEQFF. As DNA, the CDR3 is TGTGCCAGCAGCCCCGCGGGGTTATCCTACAATGAGCAGTTCTTC.

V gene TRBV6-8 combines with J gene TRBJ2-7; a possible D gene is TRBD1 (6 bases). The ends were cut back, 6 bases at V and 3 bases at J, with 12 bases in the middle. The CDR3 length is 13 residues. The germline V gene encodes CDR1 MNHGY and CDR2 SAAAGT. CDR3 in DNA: TGTGCCAGCAGCCTCCGGGACAACTACGAGCAGTACTTC. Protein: CASSLRDNYEQYF.

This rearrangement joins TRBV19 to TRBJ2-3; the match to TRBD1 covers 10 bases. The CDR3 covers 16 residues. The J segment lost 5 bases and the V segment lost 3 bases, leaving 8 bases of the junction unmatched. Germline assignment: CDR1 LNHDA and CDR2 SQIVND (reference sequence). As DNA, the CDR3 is TGTGCCAGTAGTATGCGACAGGGGGCGACCATAGATACGCAGTATTTT. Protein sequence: CASSMRQGATIDTQYF. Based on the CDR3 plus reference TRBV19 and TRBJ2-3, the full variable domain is DGGITQSPKYLFRKEGQNVTLSCEQNLNHDAMYWYRQDPGQGLRLIYYSQIVNDFQKGDIAEGYSVSREKKESFPLTVTSAQKNPTAFYLCASSMRQGATIDTQYFGPGTRLTVL.

In DNA form, the CDR3 reads TGTGCCAGCAGCTTTACTACGGGGGGCTCCTACGAGCAGTACTTC. Its protein is CASSFTTGGSYEQYF. This chain links TRBV7-2 with TRBJ2-7; 7 bases fit TRBD2. CDR3 size: 15 residues. Germline-derived CDR1 and CDR2 are SGHTA and FQGNSA. V shed 3 bases, J shed 0 bases, and the junction held 5 bases outside the gene matches.

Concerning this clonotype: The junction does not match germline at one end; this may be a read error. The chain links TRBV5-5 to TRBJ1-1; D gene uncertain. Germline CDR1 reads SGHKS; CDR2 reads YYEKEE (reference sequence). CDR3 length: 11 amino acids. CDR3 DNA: TGTGCCAGCAGCTCGGACCCGGGGTTATTTTTT. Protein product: CASSSDPGLFF.

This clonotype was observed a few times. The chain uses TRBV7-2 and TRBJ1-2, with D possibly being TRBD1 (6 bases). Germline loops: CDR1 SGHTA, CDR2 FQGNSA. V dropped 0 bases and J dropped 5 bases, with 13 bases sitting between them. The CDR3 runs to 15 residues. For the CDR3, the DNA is TGTGCCAGCAGCTTAGCTGGGGGGGCTCGATATGGCTACACCTTC. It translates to CASSLAGGARYGYTF.

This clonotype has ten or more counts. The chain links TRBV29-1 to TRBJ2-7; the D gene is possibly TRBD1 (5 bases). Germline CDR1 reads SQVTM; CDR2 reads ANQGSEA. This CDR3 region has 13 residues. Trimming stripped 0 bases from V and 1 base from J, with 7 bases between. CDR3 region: CSVEEGASYEQYF. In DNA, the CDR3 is TGCAGCGTTGAAGAAGGGGCGTCCTACGAGCAGTACTTC.

CDR3: CASSWRGGYNEQFF. For the CDR3, the DNA is TGTGCCAGCAGTTGGCGGGGGGGCTACAATGAGCAGTTCTTC. This chain uses TRBV7-4 with TRBJ2-1; 9 bases line up with TRBD2. This CDR3 spans 14 amino acids. The germline CDR1 and CDR2 sequences are SGHVT and SQSDAQ. Unmatched junction bases numbered 3, after V lost 6 bases and J lost 3 bases.

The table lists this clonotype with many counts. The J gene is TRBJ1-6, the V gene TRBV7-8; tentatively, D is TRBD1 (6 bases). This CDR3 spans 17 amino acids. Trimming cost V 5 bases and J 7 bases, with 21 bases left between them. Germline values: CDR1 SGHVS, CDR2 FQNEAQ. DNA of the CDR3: TGTGCCAGCAGCCAAAAACCCGGGGGCCGTTTAAATTCACCCCTCCACTTT. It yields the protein CASSQKPGGRLNSPLHF.

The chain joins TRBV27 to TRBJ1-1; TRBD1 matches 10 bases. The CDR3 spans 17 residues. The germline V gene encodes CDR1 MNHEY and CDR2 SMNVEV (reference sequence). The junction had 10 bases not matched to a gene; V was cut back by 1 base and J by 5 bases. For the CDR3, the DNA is TGTGCCAGCAGTTTATACTGGACAGGGGGTGTAATAACTGAAGCTTTCTTT. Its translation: CASSLYWTGGVITEAFF.

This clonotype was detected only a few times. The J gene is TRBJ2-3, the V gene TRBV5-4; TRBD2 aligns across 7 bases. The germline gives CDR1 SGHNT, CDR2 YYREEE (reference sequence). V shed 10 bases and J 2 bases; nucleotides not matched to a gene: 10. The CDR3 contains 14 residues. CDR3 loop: CAGGRGGYTDTQYF. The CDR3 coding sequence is TGTGCCGGGGGGAGGGGCGGATACACAGATACGCAGTATTTT.

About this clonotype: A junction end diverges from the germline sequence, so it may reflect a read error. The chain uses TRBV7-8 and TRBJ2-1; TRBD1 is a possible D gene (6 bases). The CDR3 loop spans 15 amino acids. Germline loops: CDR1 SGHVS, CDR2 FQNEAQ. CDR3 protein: CVSRPSGESYNEQFF. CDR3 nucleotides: TGTGTCAGCAGGCCCTCAGGGGAATCCTACAATGAGCAGTTCTTC.

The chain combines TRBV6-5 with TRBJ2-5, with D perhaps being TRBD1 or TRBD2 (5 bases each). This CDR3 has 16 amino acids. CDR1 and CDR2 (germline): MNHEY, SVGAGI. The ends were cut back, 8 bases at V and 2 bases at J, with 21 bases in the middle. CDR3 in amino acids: CASLPTTGRKQETQYF. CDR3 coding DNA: TGTGCCAGCCTGCCAACAACGGGACGAAAACAAGAGACCCAGTACTTC.

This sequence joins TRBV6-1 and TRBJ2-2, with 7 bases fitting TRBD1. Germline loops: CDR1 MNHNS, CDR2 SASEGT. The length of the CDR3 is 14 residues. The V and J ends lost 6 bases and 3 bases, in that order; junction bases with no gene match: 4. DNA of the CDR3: TGTGCCAGCAGGCGACAGGGACACACCGGGGAGCTGTTTTTT. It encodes CASRRQGHTGELFF.

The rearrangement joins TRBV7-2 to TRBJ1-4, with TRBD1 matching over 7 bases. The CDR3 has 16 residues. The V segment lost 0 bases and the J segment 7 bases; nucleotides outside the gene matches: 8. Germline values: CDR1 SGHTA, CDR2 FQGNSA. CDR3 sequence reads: CASSLATQGLGEKLFF. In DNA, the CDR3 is TGTGCCAGCAGCTTAGCAACACAGGGGTTGGGTGAAAAACTGTTTTTT.

This CDR3 reads CASSASLGTRAFF. CDR3 in DNA: TGTGCCAGCAGCGCAAGTCTGGGGACACGGGCTTTCTTT. The chain has TRBV7-6 and TRBJ1-1; a possible D gene is TRBD1 (6 bases). Trimming pared 5 bases from V and 11 bases from J, leaving 18 bases between. The CDR3 is made up of 13 amino acids. CDR1 and CDR2 from the germline V gene are SGHVS and FNYEAQ.

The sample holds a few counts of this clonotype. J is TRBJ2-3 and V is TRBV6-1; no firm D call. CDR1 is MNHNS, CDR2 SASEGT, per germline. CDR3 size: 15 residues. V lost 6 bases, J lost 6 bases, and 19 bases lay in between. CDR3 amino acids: CASRSPGRGRDTQYF. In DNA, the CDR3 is TGTGCCAGCAGGTCCCCTGGCAGAGGAAGGGATACGCAGTATTTT.

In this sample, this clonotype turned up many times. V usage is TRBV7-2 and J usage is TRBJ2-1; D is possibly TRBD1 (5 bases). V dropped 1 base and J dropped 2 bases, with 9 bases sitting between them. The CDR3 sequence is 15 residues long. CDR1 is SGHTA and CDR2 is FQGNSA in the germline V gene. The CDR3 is CASSLGGGPYNEQFF. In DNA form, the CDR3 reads TGTGCCAGCAGCTTAGGGGGCGGCCCCTACAATGAGCAGTTCTTC.

The CDR3 coding sequence is TGTGCCAGCAGCTTGGGGCGGGGACTAGCGGGAGCAATATCGAACACCGGGGAGCTGTTTTTT. Amino acid sequence: CASSLGRGLAGAISNTGELFF. The chain recombines TRBV5-5 with TRBJ2-2; 14 bases are a match to TRBD2. V was pared by 0 bases and J by 0 bases, with 10 bases of the junction left unmatched. The germline CDR1 and CDR2 sequences are SGHKS and YYEKEE (reference sequence). CDR3 size: 21 residues.

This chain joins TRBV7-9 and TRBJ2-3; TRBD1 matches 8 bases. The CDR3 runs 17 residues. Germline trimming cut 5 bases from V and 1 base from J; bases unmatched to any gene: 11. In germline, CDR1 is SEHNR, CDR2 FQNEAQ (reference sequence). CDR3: CASSGGQGRIGTDTQYF. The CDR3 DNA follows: TGTGCCAGCAGCGGAGGACAGGGTCGTATTGGCACAGATACGCAGTATTTT.

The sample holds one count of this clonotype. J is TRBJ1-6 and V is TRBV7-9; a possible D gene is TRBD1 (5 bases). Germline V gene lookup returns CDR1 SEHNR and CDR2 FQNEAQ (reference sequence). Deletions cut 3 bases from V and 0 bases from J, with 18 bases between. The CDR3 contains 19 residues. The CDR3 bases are TGTGCCAGCAGCTTGACAGTGATGGTGGGGAGCTCCTATAATTCACCCCTCCACTTT. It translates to CASSLTVMVGSSYNSPLHF. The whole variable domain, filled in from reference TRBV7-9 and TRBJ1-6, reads DTGVSQNPRHKITKRGQNVTFRCDPISEHNRLYWYRQTLGQGPEFLTYFQNEAQLEKSRLLSDRFSAERPKGSFSTLEIQRTEQGDSAMYLCASSLTVMVGSSYNSPLHFGNGTRLTVT.

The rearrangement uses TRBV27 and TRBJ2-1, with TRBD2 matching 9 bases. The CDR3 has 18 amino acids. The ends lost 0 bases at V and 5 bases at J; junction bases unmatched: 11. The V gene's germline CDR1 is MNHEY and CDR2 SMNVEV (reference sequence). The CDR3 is CASSLSISGRVWDNEQFF. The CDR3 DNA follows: TGTGCCAGCAGTTTATCGATTAGCGGGAGAGTCTGGGACAATGAGCAGTTCTTC.

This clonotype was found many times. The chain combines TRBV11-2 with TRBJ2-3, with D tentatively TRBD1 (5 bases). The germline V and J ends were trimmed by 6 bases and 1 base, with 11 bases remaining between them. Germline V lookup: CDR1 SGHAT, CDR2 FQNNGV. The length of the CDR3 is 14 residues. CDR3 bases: TGTGCCAGCAGTCTAACCAGGGGCACAGATACGCAGTATTTT. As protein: CASSLTRGTDTQYF.

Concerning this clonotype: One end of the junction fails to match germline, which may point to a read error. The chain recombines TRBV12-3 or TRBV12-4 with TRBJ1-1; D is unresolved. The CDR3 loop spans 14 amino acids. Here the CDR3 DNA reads TGTGCCAGCAGGCCCCCCCGGCCGAACGCTGAAGCTTTCTTT. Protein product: CASRPPRPNAEAFF.